These 16 T cell receptor beta chains were sequenced from one sample in a study of T cell responses to AZD1222 COVID-19 vaccine. Profiling relied on immunoSEQ multiplex PCR, and the TCRdb table lists in-frame clones only, not all of them. The sample carries roughly 93,000 clones, about 88% recorded once. The sequencing used peripheral blood, collected on day 0 of AZD1222 vaccination. Receptors originate from an adult in good health.

In DNA form, the CDR3 reads TGTGCCATCAGGGGACAGAGTAGCTCCTATAATTCACCCCTCCACTTT. This encodes CAIRGQSSSYNSPLHF. The chain employs TRBV10-3 and TRBJ1-6; 7 nucleotides align to TRBD1. The germline gives CDR1 ENHRY, CDR2 SYGVKD. This CDR3 spans 16 amino acids. V lost 6 bases to trimming and J lost 0 bases; unmatched junction nucleotides: 5.

The chain uses TRBV5-5 and TRBJ1-4; D is unresolved. V lost 4 bases to trimming and J lost 5 bases, with 12 bases between them. The CDR3 runs to 14 residues. Germline values: CDR1 SGHKS, CDR2 YYEKEE (reference sequence). The CDR3 coding sequence is TGTGCCAGCAGCCCGAGCGGTGTAAATGAAAAACTGTTTTTT. Protein product: CASSPSGVNEKLFF. The whole variable domain, remainder taken from reference TRBV5-5 and TRBJ1-4, is DAGVTQSPTHLIKTRGQQVTLRCSPISGHKSVSWYQQVLGQGPQFIFQYYEKEERGRGNFPDRFSARQFPNYSSELNVNALLLGDSALYLCASSPSGVNEKLFFGSGTQLSVL.

The rearrangement links TRBV6-6 to TRBJ2-7, with 9 bases identical to TRBD1. This CDR3 is 14 amino acids long. Germline CDR1 and CDR2: MNHNY and SVGAGI (reference sequence). With V trimmed by 6 bases and J by 3 bases, 6 bases remained unmatched. CDR3 protein: CASRSGTGYYEQYF. CDR3 nucleotides: TGTGCCAGCAGATCCGGGACAGGGTACTACGAGCAGTACTTC.

The rearrangement joins TRBV19 to TRBJ1-5, with D possibly matching TRBD1 (5 bases). From germline, CDR1 is LNHDA and CDR2 SQIVND (reference sequence). Trimming shortened V by 3 bases and J by 1 base, and 10 bases separated the two germline ends. The CDR3 runs 15 residues. The CDR3 spells CASSIQTASNQPQHF. The CDR3 DNA follows: TGTGCCAGTAGTATTCAGACAGCCAGCAATCAGCCCCAGCATTTT.

The chain carries TRBV7-9 and TRBJ1-1; D is unclear. V lost 5 bases and J lost 7, with 8 bases in between. Germline V gives CDR1 SEHNR, CDR2 FQNEAQ (reference sequence). This CDR3 is built from 11 residues. The CDR3 reads CASSRMGEAFF. Written as DNA, the CDR3 is TGTGCCAGCAGCCGTATGGGTGAAGCTTTCTTT.

This clone was seen more than once but under ten times. V usage is TRBV2 and J usage is TRBJ2-1; D is unresolved. Between the trimmed V and J ends, which lost 6 bases and 0 bases, there was a span of 21 bases. CDR1 and CDR2 from the germline V gene are SNHLY and FYNNEI. This CDR3 has 18 amino acids. CDR3 region: CASSAFLIASRSYNEQFF. The CDR3 region has the DNA TGTGCCAGCAGCGCTTTCTTAATAGCCTCGCGCTCCTACAATGAGCAGTTCTTC.

Only one count was recorded for this clone. The V call is TRBV5-4, the J call TRBJ2-2; the match to TRBD2 covers 15 bases. J was trimmed by 5 bases and V by 3 bases; bases with no gene match: 2. The germline gives CDR1 SGHNT, CDR2 YYREEE (reference sequence). The CDR3 loop spans 16 amino acids. CDR3 region: CASSSGLAGGTGELFF. In nucleotides, the CDR3 is TGTGCCAGCAGCTCGGGACTAGCGGGGGGTACCGGGGAGCTGTTTTTT. Together with reference TRBV5-4 and TRBJ2-2, the CDR3 gives the full variable domain: ETGVTQSPTHLIKTRGQQVTLRCSSQSGHNTVSWYQQALGQGPQFIFQYYREEENGRGNFPPRFSGLQFPNYSSELNVNALELDDSALYLCASSSGLAGGTGELFFGEGSRLTVL.

This chain joins TRBV7-2 and TRBJ1-4, with D maybe TRBD1 (5 bases). Per germline, CDR1 SGHTA and CDR2 FQGNSA. Deletions cut 5 bases from V and 3 bases from J, with 10 bases between. The CDR3 runs 14 residues. CDR3 residues: CASSPETANEKLFF. CDR3 DNA sequence: TGTGCCAGCAGCCCCGAGACAGCTAATGAAAAACTGTTTTTT.

This clone was seen a few times. V usage is TRBV12-5 and J usage is TRBJ2-1; D is possibly TRBD2 (6 bases). This CDR3 is 15 amino acids long. V shed 4 bases and J shed 0 bases, with 10 bases lying between them. The V gene's germline CDR1 is LGHNT and CDR2 FRNRAP. Here the CDR3 reads CASGYGDFSYNEQFF. CDR3 sequence (DNA): TGTGCTAGTGGTTACGGGGACTTCTCCTACAATGAGCAGTTCTTC.

This clone was recorded once. The V call is TRBV5-1, the J call TRBJ2-7; D is unresolved. The CDR3 runs 13 residues. V shed 4 bases and J shed 5 bases, with 13 bases lying between them. Germline lookup yields CDR1 SGHRS and CDR2 YFSETQ. The CDR3 sequence: CASSPLTTDEQYF. The CDR3 region has the DNA TGCGCCAGCAGCCCATTGACGACCGACGAGCAGTACTTC.

This chain links TRBV7-3 with TRBJ1-6; 9 bases agree with TRBD1. Germline V gene data show CDR1 as SGHTA and CDR2 as FQGTGA. CDR3 length: 14 amino acids. The V segment lost 5 bases and the J segment 10 bases; nucleotides outside the gene matches: 6. The CDR3 nucleotides read TGTGCCAGCAGCCAGACAGGGGGACGGTCACCCCTCCACTTT. Amino acids: CASSQTGGRSPLHF.

The CDR3 region has the DNA TGTGCCAGCAGCCCTAGACAGGGAACTAACTATGGCTACACCTTC. This encodes CASSPRQGTNYGYTF. The chain links TRBV7-2 to TRBJ1-2; 7 nucleotides agree with TRBD1. This CDR3 has 15 residues. V shed 5 bases, J shed 0 bases, and the junction held 6 bases outside the gene matches. Germline lookup yields CDR1 SGHTA and CDR2 FQGNSA. The complete variable domain, with remaining parts taken from reference TRBV7-2 and TRBJ1-2, reads GAGVSQSPSNKVTEKGKDVELRCDPISGHTALYWYRQSLGQGLEFLIYFQGNSAPDKSGLPSDRFSAERTGGSVSTLTIQRTQQEDSAVYLCASSPRQGTNYGYTFGSGTRLTVV.

This clone occurred once. The chain uses TRBV6-5 and TRBJ2-7, with D possibly being TRBD2 (6 bases). CDR1 and CDR2 (germline): MNHEY, SVGAGI. Trimming removed 2 bases at V and 3 bases at J, with 14 bases between. This CDR3 contains 15 residues. The CDR3 sequence is CASSYRRDGFYEQYF. The CDR3 region has the DNA TGTGCCAGCAGTTACAGGCGGGACGGGTTCTACGAGCAGTACTTC.

The chain uses TRBV7-3 and TRBJ2-3; 14 bases map to TRBD2. The CDR3 runs to 16 residues. CDR1 and CDR2 (germline): SGHTA, FQGTGA. Germline trimming cut 2 bases from V and 8 bases from J; bases unmatched to any gene: 6. DNA of the CDR3: TGTGCCAGCAGCTTACGGACTAGCGGGGGGCGGATTACGCAGTATTTT. This translates into CASSLRTSGGRITQYF.

The V gene is TRBV11-3, the J gene TRBJ2-1; weak D call: TRBD1 (5 bases). Germline lookup yields CDR1 SGHNT and CDR2 YENEEA. This CDR3 contains 12 residues. Deletions cut 1 base from V and 8 bases from J, with 6 bases between. CDR3 in DNA: TGTGCCAGCAGCTTAGGACAGTATGAGCAGTTCTTC. Amino acids: CASSLGQYEQFF. Full variable domain (missing parts from reference TRBV11-3 and TRBJ2-1): EAGVVQSPRYKIIEKKQPVAFWCNPISGHNTLYWYLQNLGQGPELLIRYENEEAVDDSQLPKDRFSAERLKGVDSTLKIQPAELGDSAVYLCASSLGQYEQFFGPGTRLTVL.

The chain employs TRBV29-1 and TRBJ2-3, with D possibly TRBD2 on 5 matching bases. Germline V gene sequence: CDR1 SQVTM, CDR2 ANQGSEA. Trimming removed 2 bases from V and 1 base from J, with 7 bases in between. The CDR3 extends over 13 amino acids. CDR3 nucleotide sequence: TGCAGCGTTGAAATGAGGGGCACAGATACGCAGTATTTT. It translates to CSVEMRGTDTQYF.